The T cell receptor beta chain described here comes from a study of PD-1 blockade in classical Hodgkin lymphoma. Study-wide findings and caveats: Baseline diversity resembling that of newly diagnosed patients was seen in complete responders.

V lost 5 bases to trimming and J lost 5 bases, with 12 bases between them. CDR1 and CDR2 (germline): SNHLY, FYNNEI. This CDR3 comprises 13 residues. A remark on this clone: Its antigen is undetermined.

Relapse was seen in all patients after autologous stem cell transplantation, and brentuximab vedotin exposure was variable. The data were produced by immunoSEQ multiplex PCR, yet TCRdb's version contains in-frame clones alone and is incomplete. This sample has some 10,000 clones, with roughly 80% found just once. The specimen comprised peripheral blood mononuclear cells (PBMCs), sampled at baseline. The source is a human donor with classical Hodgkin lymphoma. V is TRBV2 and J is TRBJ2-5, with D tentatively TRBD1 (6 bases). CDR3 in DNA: TGTGCCAGCAGTAGGGGGTTTTACGAGACCCAGTACTTC. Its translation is CASSRGFYETQYF.